Below, 6 T cell receptor beta chains from the same sample are listed, as sequenced in a study of blood T cell repertoires in COVID-19. Only in-frame clones appear in the TCRdb table, and some are missing; sequencing was by immunoSEQ multiplex PCR. The sample records around 300,000 clones, approximately 90% being singletons. Sequenced input: peripheral blood. These receptors came from a woman aged 45-65 years with active or convalescent COVID-19.

This clone has just a few counts. Here the CDR3 reads CAWRDTYDSPLHF. The CDR3 DNA follows: TGTGCCTGGAGAGACACCTACGATTCACCCCTCCACTTT. J is TRBJ1-6 and V is TRBV30; no definite D call. Trimming stripped 3 bases from V and 8 bases from J, with 11 bases between. The CDR3 loop spans 13 amino acids. The germline V gene encodes CDR1 GTSNPN and CDR2 SVGIG (reference sequence). Full variable domain (rest looked up from reference TRBV30 and TRBJ1-6): SQTIHQWPATLVQPVGSPLSLECTVEGTSNPNLYWYRQAAGRGLQLLFYSVGIGQISSEVPQNLSASRPQDRQFILSSKKLLLSDSGFYLCAWRDTYDSPLHFGNGTRLTVT.

The rearrangement uses TRBV5-1 and TRBJ2-3; 8 bases fit TRBD2. The junction had 12 bases not matched to a gene; V was cut back by 2 bases and J by 1 base. This CDR3 is built from 18 residues. Germline lookup yields CDR1 SGHRS and CDR2 YFSETQ. CDR3 sequence: CASSFFISGGPRTDTQYF. The CDR3 DNA reads TGCGCCAGCAGCTTCTTCATCAGCGGGGGCCCCCGCACAGATACGCAGTATTTT.

The chain is built from TRBV13 and TRBJ1-1; possibly TRBD1 for D (6 bases). The germline CDR1 and CDR2 sequences are PRHDT and FYEKMQ (reference sequence). This CDR3 is built from 15 residues. V gave up 7 bases and J gave up 0 bases, with 15 bases separating them. The CDR3 region is CASKPQGLLNTEAFF. Written as DNA, the CDR3 is TGTGCCAGCAAACCACAGGGCTTATTGAACACTGAAGCTTTCTTT. Full variable domain (missing parts from reference TRBV13 and TRBJ1-1): AAGVIQSPRHLIKEKRETATLKCYPIPRHDTVYWYQQGPGQDPQFLISFYEKMQSDKGSIPDRFSAQQFSDYHSELNMSSLELGDSALYFCASKPQGLLNTEAFFGQGTRLTVV.

V usage is TRBV27 and J usage is TRBJ2-2; D call uncertain. Germline loops: CDR1 MNHEY, CDR2 SMNVEV (reference sequence). The CDR3 is 14 residues long. V lost 4 bases to trimming and J lost 0 bases, with 6 bases between them. CDR3 sequence reads: CASSSQTNTGELFF. In DNA, the CDR3 is TGTGCCAGCAGTTCCCAGACGAACACCGGGGAGCTGTTTTTT.

The chain links TRBV19 to TRBJ2-1, with 9 nucleotides matching TRBD2. CDR3 length: 16 amino acids. The ends lost 5 bases at V and 3 bases at J; junction bases unmatched: 8. CDR1 and CDR2 from the germline V gene are LNHDA and SQIVND (reference sequence). In DNA form, the CDR3 reads TGTGCCAGTAGTCCTAGCGGGGCGGCTTACTACAATGAGCAGTTCTTC. It translates to CASSPSGAAYYNEQFF.

V gene TRBV5-1 combines with J gene TRBJ2-5; 13 bases match TRBD2. Trimming removed 7 bases from V and 7 bases from J; junction bases left unmatched: 7. CDR1 and CDR2 from the germline V gene are SGHRS and YFSETQ. CDR3 length: 14 amino acids. Written as DNA, the CDR3 is TGCGCCAGCGCTTCCGGGACTAGCGGGGTGACCCAGTACTTC. Its protein is CASASGTSGVTQYF.